The T cell receptor (beta chain) described here comes from a study of CD8+CD57+ T cells in acquired aplastic anemia. For the study at large: Quantities of DNA derived from sorted CD4+ and CD8+ cells averaged approximately 3 ug. Where healthy donors were concerned, CD4+ cells averaged approximately 10 million reads. Overall study results and limits: Sharing between patients and controls was observed for around 30 CD8+ CDR3 sequences.

This CDR3 has 13 amino acids. CDR1 KGHDR and CDR2 SFDVKD come from the germline V gene. J lost 5 bases, V lost 2 bases, and 0 bases had no gene match. Using genomic DNA as the template, TCR beta VDJ and CDR3 profiling was carried out. TCRdb re-analysed the reads in MiXCR, keeping a single row per CDR3 protein. This sample yields 50,000 to 65,000 distinct CDR3 sequences, of which around 55% are seen a single time; 2.5% belongs to the top ten. In the case of this clonotype: The antigen remains undetermined.

This receptor was taken from a human donor in good health, serving as a control. The V gene is TRBV24-1, the J gene TRBJ2-7, with 9 bases fitting TRBD1. Sequenced sample: sorted CD4+, CD8+, or CD8+CD57+ T cells (not recorded which) from PBMCs. The CDR3 loop reads CATSDWDRDEQYF. CDR3 coding DNA: TGTGCCACCAGTGATTGGGACAGGGACGAGCAGTACTTC.